This T cell receptor beta chain was observed in a study of OX40 agonist ivuxolimab in advanced cancers. For the wider study: Ivuxolimab, which targeted the costimulatory receptor OX40 (CD134), was an agonistic, fully human IgG2 monoclonal antibody. Intravenous ivuxolimab was administered to patients every 2 weeks at six dose levels: 0.01, 0.1, 0.3, 1.5, 3 and 10 mg/kg. Among the 52 dose-escalation patients, 19 had hepatocellular carcinoma, 15 or so melanoma, 9 renal cell carcinoma and 9 head and neck cancer. In the dose-escalation cohort, around four fifths of patients were male, and the mean age was 60 years with a range of roughly 20 to 80. Patients were allowed to have had prior anti-PD-1, anti-PD-L1 or anti-CTLA-4 therapy, and less than 45% of the dose-escalation patients had previously received checkpoint inhibitors. Partial responses occurred in three dose-escalation patients: two with cutaneous melanoma and one with hepatocellular carcinoma. The purpose of peripheral TCRbeta sequencing was to test whether ivuxolimab changed TCR sequence diversity and led to clonal T-cell expansion. The paper covers the monotherapy dose-escalation part of the phase I ivuxolimab trial, which included N ≈ 57 patients. Points the paper makes about the study in general: Partial responders in the 0.1-3.0 mg/kg groups had among the lowest normalized peripheral clonal expansion, especially among CD8+ T cells. Low levels of normalized T-cell clonal expansion were also seen in some patients who did not respond. Antigen specificity was not determined for the clonally expanded peripheral T cells. At doses from 0.1 to 3.0 mg/kg, clonal expansion was seen in both CD4+ and CD8+ blood T cells between baseline and week 6. After ivuxolimab, expanded clones were on average more numerous among CD8+ T cells than among CD4+ T cells.

For sequencing of the TCRbeta CDR3 region, genomic DNA was extracted from the sorted cells. The immunoSEQ Assay was used for sequencing of TCRbeta CDR3 regions. Entries here come from immuneACCESS through TCRdb and include only in-frame sequences with V and J called. Some clones fail to appear in such tables; in the studies checked, an unresolved V gene covers under half of the shortfall, and the cause of the remainder is unknown. Here the sample has 35,000 to 55,000 clones; about 94% occur a single time. Roughly 9.6% of the sample is taken by the ten largest. With regard to this clone: No antigen is known for it. Per-base quality was not reported, and no clone a single base away is much larger than it.

The germline V gene supplies CDR1 SGHDT and CDR2 YYEEEE. There are 14 amino acids in the CDR3, from cysteine to phenylalanine inclusive. Of all the DNA, just the CDR3 is kept, 42 bases in frame from base 1. V is cut by 4 bases and J by 11 bases, and the space between the germline ends is 19 bases. The trial excluded patients who had a history of autoimmune disease or were on systemic immunosuppression. In every dose cohort, peripheral blood was drawn for TCR sequencing at baseline, cycle 4 day 1, and cycle 7 day 1. The samples were taken from a phase I, first-in-human, multicenter, open-label dose-escalation trial of ivuxolimab. Adults with locally advanced or metastatic melanoma, renal cell, hepatocellular, or head and neck squamous cell carcinoma were enrolled in the trial. Before TCR sequencing, CD4+ T cells and CD8+ T cells were sorted from peripheral blood as separate populations.

This specimen consisted of CD4+ or CD8+ T cells sorted from blood, obtained in a trial of the OX40 agonist ivuxolimab. The clonotype comes from an adult with an advanced solid tumor such as melanoma, head and neck, liver or kidney cancer. Recombination joined TRBV5-6 with TRBJ2-1, with an unclear D gene assignment. The CDR3 is CASSVRLRDTQQFF. Read as DNA, the sequence is TGTGCCAGCAGCGTACGATTAAGGGATACCCAGCAGTTCTTC.